The following is a T cell receptor (beta chain) sequence with its context. Its antigen is as yet unknown. The data originate from a study of T cells in localized non-small cell lung cancer. Profiled with immunoSEQ multiplex PCR; TCRdb holds only in-frame clones, not every one. Among several thousand clones listed, under 90% were seen once. Germline V gene data show CDR1 as LNHDA and CDR2 as SQIVND (reference sequence). Trimming took off 1 base at V and 6 bases at J, with 6 bases between the two ends. The CDR3 runs 12 residues. Study results and limitations: Because researchers sequenced only one region of the tumor, heterogeneity is still possible. Peak T cell clonality was found in uninvolved adjacent lung, exceeding tumor. Paired adjacent lung recovered a median approximately 57 of the top 100 tumor clones.

The sequenced sample was peripheral blood, obtained before any cancer treatment. The origin of this receptor is a female donor of 60 years or more with stage II squamous cell lung carcinoma. The chain recombines TRBV19 with TRBJ1-1; D is perhaps TRBD1 (6 bases). The CDR3 bases are TGTGCCAGTAGTATAGCAGGGGCTGAAGCTTTCTTT. This gives the protein CASSIAGAEAFF. The full variable domain, rest sourced from reference TRBV19 and TRBJ1-1, is DGGITQSPKYLFRKEGQNVTLSCEQNLNHDAMYWYRQDPGQGLRLIYYSQIVNDFQKGDIAEGYSVSREKKESFPLTVTSAQKNPTAFYLCASSIAGAEAFFGQGTRLTVV.